The clone carrying this T cell receptor (beta chain) has just a few counts. Profiling relied on immunoSEQ multiplex PCR, and the TCRdb table lists in-frame clones only, not all of them. The sample lists approximately 94,000 clones; roughly nine tenths were seen once. The data belong to a study of control samples from healthy donors and cancer patients. This CDR3 has 15 amino acids. The V segment lost 1 base and the J segment 6 bases; nucleotides outside the gene matches: 5. Germline CDR1 and CDR2: KGHSH and LQKENI. The chain joins TRBV18 to TRBJ1-4, with 7 bases lining up with TRBD1. This TCR was recovered from a woman aged 25 to 39 in good health. Input material: blood. CDR3 coding DNA: TGTGCCAGCTCACCACTGTCAGGGGGAGATGAAAAACTGTTTTTT. Translated, it gives CASSPLSGGDEKLFF. The complete variable domain, with remaining parts taken from reference TRBV18 and TRBJ1-4, reads NAGVMQNPRHLVRRRGQEARLRCSPMKGHSHVYWYRQLPEEGLKFMVYLQKENIIDESGMPKERFSAEFPKEGPSILRIQQVVRGDSAAYFCASSPLSGGDEKLFFGSGTQLSVL.